A single sample gave rise to the 14 T cell receptor beta chains below, sequenced in a study of blood T cells in healthy people across ages. Together with a sample-barcoded 5' primer, a J-beta primer mix was included in a second PCR lasting about 7 to 12 cycles. MiXCR was run by TCRdb on the 5' RACE reads, yielding one entry per CDR3 protein. The sample yields approximately 1.5 million distinct CDR3 sequences, 34% seen once. Sample: blood. All receptors derive from a woman aged 30 to 39 in good health.

Regarding this clonotype: At one end the junction does not follow the germline gene, possibly because of a read error. The DNA of the CDR3 is TGTGCCTGCAGCTTGGACACAGATACGCAGTATTTT. Protein product: CACSLDTDTQYF. This sequence joins TRBV5-6 and TRBJ2-3; D gene unclear. Per germline, CDR1 SGHDT and CDR2 YYEEEE. CDR3 length: 12 residues.

This chain connects TRBV4-1 to TRBJ2-5; D gene ambiguous. V lost 2 bases and J lost 2, with 6 bases in between. The CDR3 is 13 residues long. CDR1 is MGHRA and CDR2 is YSYEKL in the germline V gene. The CDR3 spells CASSQREQETQYF. CDR3 nucleotides: TGCGCCAGCAGCCAAAGGGAACAAGAGACCCAGTACTTC.

J is TRBJ2-2 and V is TRBV7-3, with D tentatively TRBD2 (5 bases). CDR1 is SGHTA and CDR2 is FQGTGA in the germline V gene. V was clipped by 6 bases and J by 3 bases, with 11 bases between them. The CDR3 is made up of 14 amino acids. The CDR3 loop is CASRSDSYTGELFF. In DNA form, the CDR3 reads TGTGCCAGCAGATCGGACTCGTACACCGGGGAGCTGTTTTTT.

The chain links TRBV20-1 to TRBJ2-3; 8 bases match TRBD2. From germline, CDR1 is DFQATT and CDR2 SNEGSKA (reference sequence). V lost 1 base to trimming and J lost 4 bases; unmatched junction nucleotides: 10. This CDR3 region has 16 residues. The CDR3 reads CSARARLAPSPDTQYF. CDR3 bases: TGCAGTGCTAGAGCCCGACTAGCGCCTAGCCCAGATACGCAGTATTTT.

This clonotype has just a few counts. The rearrangement links TRBV30 to TRBJ2-1; TRBD2 matches at 8 bases. Trimming took 0 bases from V and 4 from J; bases not matched to a gene: 5. The CDR3 is made up of 15 amino acids. From germline, CDR1 is GTSNPN and CDR2 SVGIG (reference sequence). The CDR3 region is CAWSVGSGVYNEQFF. The CDR3 DNA sequence: TGTGCCTGGAGTGTAGGTAGCGGGGTATACAATGAGCAGTTCTTC.

This clonotype was detected ten times or more. This chain links TRBV7-9 with TRBJ2-1; D unresolved. The CDR3 loop spans 11 amino acids. Trimming took off 5 bases at V and 9 bases at J, with 8 bases between the two ends. The germline V gene encodes CDR1 SEHNR and CDR2 FQNEAQ (reference sequence). CDR3 sequence (DNA): TGTGCCAGCAGCCCCGTCGGTGAGCAGTTCTTC. It yields the protein CASSPVGEQFF. Drawing the rest from reference TRBV7-9 and TRBJ2-1, the complete variable domain is DTGVSQNPRHKITKRGQNVTFRCDPISEHNRLYWYRQTLGQGPEFLTYFQNEAQLEKSRLLSDRFSAERPKGSFSTLEIQRTEQGDSAMYLCASSPVGEQFFGPGTRLTVL.

The genes are TRBV6-5 and TRBJ1-5; possibly TRBD1 for D (5 bases). CDR3 size: 16 residues. The germline V gene has CDR1 MNHEY and CDR2 SVGAGI. The V end lost 6 bases, the J end lost 6 bases, and 21 bases lay between the germline ends. Here the CDR3 DNA reads TGTGCCAGCAGCGCACTCCCTCAGGGAATAGGTCAGCCCCAGCATTTT. Its translation is CASSALPQGIGQPQHF.

This chain uses TRBV21-1 with TRBJ2-1; the D segment call TRBD2 is taken from the table without a DNA check. TRBV21-1 is recorded as a pseudogene. This CDR3 is 16 amino acids long. The CDR3 loop is CASILPDGRDYNEQFF. The CDR3 DNA is TGTGCCAGCATCCTGCCTGACGGGAGAGACTACAATGAGCAGTTCTTC.

This sequence joins TRBV10-3 and TRBJ1-6; a weak D match, TRBD1 (6 bases). Deletions cut 11 bases from V and 7 bases from J, with 15 bases between. This CDR3 is built from 13 residues. CDR1 ENHRY and CDR2 SYGVKD come from the germline V gene. The CDR3 DNA reads TGTGCCGCGCGATCGGACAGAAATTCACCCCTCCACTTT. Translating it yields CAARSDRNSPLHF.

This chain links TRBV7-2 with TRBJ2-7; 8 bases line up with TRBD1. This CDR3 has 16 residues. The ends lost 4 bases at V and 5 bases at J; junction bases unmatched: 13. The germline V gene has CDR1 SGHTA and CDR2 FQGNSA. In DNA form, the CDR3 reads TGTGCCAGCAGCTCCATCAGGGGGCAGTGGAGGGACGAGCAGTACTTC. Its translation is CASSSIRGQWRDEQYF.

This chain connects TRBV30 to TRBJ2-5, with TRBD2 as a possible D gene (7 bases). There are 19 residues in the CDR3. Trimming took off 1 base at V and 3 bases at J, with 27 bases between the two ends. The V gene's germline CDR1 is GTSNPN and CDR2 SVGIG (reference sequence). CDR3 nucleotides: TGTGCCTGGAGTGCCATATCAGCGCGGGGGCCTTTTCCTGAAGAGACCCAGTACTTC. Its translation is CAWSAISARGPFPEETQYF. Variable domain in full (rest from reference TRBV30 and TRBJ2-5): SQTIHQWPATLVQPVGSPLSLECTVEGTSNPNLYWYRQAAGRGLQLLFYSVGIGQISSEVPQNLSASRPQDRQFILSSKKLLLSDSGFYLCAWSAISARGPFPEETQYFGPGTRLLVL.

The chain is built from TRBV4-1 and TRBJ2-7, with 14 bases lining up with TRBD2. The junction had 6 bases not matched to a gene; V was cut back by 8 bases and J by 3 bases. The CDR3 has 15 amino acids. CDR1 and CDR2 from the germline V gene are MGHRA and YSYEKL. The CDR3 sequence is CASGRLAGGHYEQYF. The CDR3 nucleotides are TGCGCCAGCGGCCGACTAGCGGGAGGGCACTACGAGCAGTACTTC.

V and J are TRBV30 and TRBJ2-7, with a weak D call TRBD1 (6 bases). The DNA matches TRBJ2-1 better at its end, which makes the J call doubtful. The CDR3 has 13 residues. The V gene's germline CDR1 is GTSNPN and CDR2 SVGIG (reference sequence). CDR3 protein: CAWSIRTESEQFF. CDR3 nucleotide sequence: TGTGCCTGGAGTATCAGGACAGAGAGTGAGCAGTTCTTC.

The V call is TRBV7-3, the J call TRBJ2-1; possibly TRBD1 or TRBD2 for D (6 bases each). CDR1 SGHTA and CDR2 FQGTGA come from the germline V gene. Trimming stripped 4 bases from V and 2 bases from J, with 15 bases between. CDR3 length equals 16 residues. In DNA form, the CDR3 reads TGTGCCAGCAGCTCAATGGGGGGCGGGACCTACAATGAGCAGTTCTTC. This gives the protein CASSSMGGGTYNEQFF.